These T cell receptor beta chains were read from a single sample in a study of cytomegalovirus exposure and HLA in healthy donors. Clones were read by immunoSEQ multiplex PCR, and TCRdb kept only the in-frame ones, dropping some. The sample yields 150,000 to 200,000 clones, roughly 83% seen once. The source material was PBMCs. The source of these receptors is a woman aged 45-60 years in good health and CMV-seronegative. The CDR3 runs from the conserved cysteine through the conserved F or W.

V gene	J gene	CDR3 protein
TRBV13	TRBJ2-6	CASSPSQGFSGANVLTF
TRBV7-2	TRBJ2-7	CASSLEGVLVGEQYF
TRBV13	TRBJ1-3	CASSGRASGNTIYF
TRBV28	TRBJ1-1	CASSLDTGTLTEAFF
TRBV15	TRBJ1-2	CATSRGGTGFAGYTF
TRBV18	TRBJ2-7	CASSPSPGREISHEQYF
TRBV7-3	TRBJ2-1	CASSQGAGAVNEQFF
TRBV28	TRBJ1-2	CASKTGSRGYTF
TRBV6-5	TRBJ2-7	CAIRSGTVNEQYF
TRBV19	TRBJ2-2	CASRAGANTGELFF
TRBV6-1	TRBJ1-1	CASMGGGMNTEAFF
TRBV5-1	TRBJ2-7	CASSFPSTGSEQYF
TRBV28	TRBJ2-2	CASGAVPNTGELFF
TRBV7-9	TRBJ1-1	CASSLTGKNTEAFF
TRBV30	TRBJ1-6	CALRTGWNSPLHF
TRBV13	TRBJ1-4	CASSPGFRSEKLFF
TRBV11-2	TRBJ2-1	CASSLEARTSGGYNEQFF
TRBV19	TRBJ2-1	CASSINRLAVYNEQFF
TRBV28	TRBJ1-1	CASSLLTLLNTEAFF
TRBV6-5	TRBJ2-7	CASRRQSSYEQYF
TRBV4-3	TRBJ2-7	CASSQDKGEGEQYF
TRBV5-6	-	CASSLRGLTYEQYF
TRBV27	TRBJ1-5	CASSWKGHQPQHF
TRBV4-3	TRBJ2-5	CASSQEPAGVGKTQYF
TRBV5-1	TRBJ2-5	CASSLQETQYF
TRBV7-2	TRBJ2-3	CASSLIRVGDTQYF
TRBV28	TRBJ1-5	CAARGDRASQPQHF
TRBV5-5	TRBJ2-4	CASSKIIRDRVTKNIQYF
TRBV11-3	TRBJ2-7	CASSLTGASSYEQYF
TRBV11-2	TRBJ2-1	CASSFRGGEQFF
TRBV10-3	TRBJ1-1	CAITGVNTEAFF
TRBV7-2	TRBJ1-1	CASSLDQGTSTEAFF
TRBV19	TRBJ1-5	CASSPSGRASNQPQHF
TRBV6-4	TRBJ2-2	CASSEGANTGELFF
TRBV28	TRBJ1-5	CASSLWSPVNSNQPQHF
TRBV2	TRBJ2-1	CASSVIRGLDEQFF
TRBV18	TRBJ2-5	CASRGTSGGQETQYF
TRBV6-4	TRBJ2-5	CASSVGTGQPRETQYF
TRBV7-8	TRBJ2-5	CASSPRDLSATWETQYF
TRBV7-8	TRBJ2-3	CASSWLAGDPPDTQYF
TRBV6-5	TRBJ2-7	CASSYSTSGSYEQYF
TRBV29-1	TRBJ2-7	CSVRNDRAYEQYF